Following are 27 T cell receptor beta chains from one sample sequenced in a study of tumor-infiltrating lymphocytes in primary liver carcinoma. From approximately 530 ng of total RNA, TCR beta-specific cDNA was reverse-transcribed using a constant-region primer. Slightly modified ARM-PCR, run as three nested multiplex PCR rounds, produced the TCR beta libraries. A C-beta reverse primer was combined with TRBV1-TRBV30 forward primers in the first two PCR rounds, and each round had 9 to 10 cycles. TCRdb itself ran the multiplex PCR reads through MiXCR, one entry per CDR3 protein. The sample records hundreds of thousands of distinct CDR3 sequences, about three fifths being singletons. In addition to blood RNA drawn from unsorted whole blood, germline DNA was extracted. Sequenced input: peripheral blood. Receptors originate from a woman in her twenties or thirties with primary liver carcinoma and hepatitis B virus infection.

This clonotype was recorded at least ten times. This chain uses TRBV6-2 or TRBV6-3 with TRBJ1-1, with 9 bases aligning to TRBD1. The J segment lost 4 bases and the V segment lost 6 bases, leaving 9 bases of the junction unmatched. CDR3 length equals 15 residues. Germline-derived CDR1 and CDR2 are MNHEY and SVGEGT. The DNA of the CDR3 is TGTGCCAGCAGGACACCGGGACAGGGTATCACTGAAGCTTTCTTT. Amino acid sequence: CASRTPGQGITEAFF.

This clonotype was recorded at least ten times. The chain joins TRBV6-5 to TRBJ2-7; 8 nucleotides match TRBD1. The CDR3 extends over 15 amino acids. Germline V gene data show CDR1 as MNHEY and CDR2 as SVGAGI. V dropped 5 bases and J dropped 7; count of bases not matched to a gene: 13. CDR3 region: CASSLLAGQGDEQYF. The CDR3 DNA sequence: TGTGCCAGCAGTCTTCTCGCTGGACAGGGAGATGAGCAGTACTTC.

Notes on this clonotype: One junction end does not reproduce the germline sequence, and a read error may be involved. The chain couples TRBV4-3 to TRBJ1-2, with TRBD1 identical over 7 bases. Per the germline V gene, CDR1 is LGHNA and CDR2 is YSLEER. The CDR3 extends over 14 amino acids. This CDR3 is CASSLGQPSYGYIF. For the CDR3, the DNA is TGCGCCAGCAGCCTGGGACAGCCGTCCTATGGCTACATCTTC.

V usage is TRBV28 and J usage is TRBJ1-1, with 8 bases matching TRBD1. The germline gives CDR1 MDHEN, CDR2 SYDVKM. The CDR3 totals 12 residues. Germline trimming cut 7 bases from V and 6 bases from J; bases unmatched to any gene: 4. The DNA for the CDR3 is TGTGCCAGCACTGAGACAGGGGCTGAAGCTTTCTTT. It is translated as CASTETGAEAFF.

V and J are TRBV6-1 and TRBJ2-5; D remains ambiguous. The CDR3 runs 13 residues. Germline V gene data show CDR1 as MNHNS and CDR2 as SASEGT. V was clipped by 6 bases and J by 1 base, with 9 bases between them. The CDR3 sequence: CASSKDPQETQYF. In DNA form, the CDR3 reads TGTGCCAGCAGCAAGGACCCCCAAGAGACCCAGTACTTC.

This sequence joins TRBV6-1 and TRBJ2-1; TRBD2 matches 7 bases. Germline values: CDR1 MNHNS, CDR2 SASEGT. With 5 bases clipped from V and 4 bases from J, the junction kept 8 bases outside the gene matches. This CDR3 region has 15 residues. CDR3 coding DNA: TGTGCCAGCAGTAGACGCGGGAGTTATTACAATGAGCAGTTCTTC. This encodes CASSRRGSYYNEQFF.

The chain is built from TRBV28 and TRBJ2-3; D gene unclear. CDR1 MDHEN and CDR2 SYDVKM come from the germline V gene. The CDR3 has 17 amino acids. Trimming cost V 4 bases and J 0 bases, with 17 bases left between them. The CDR3: CASSSHADPTSTDTQYF. In DNA form, the CDR3 reads TGTGCCAGCAGTTCCCACGCGGACCCTACTAGCACAGATACGCAGTATTTT.

The table lists this clonotype with many counts. The chain employs TRBV7-8 and TRBJ2-5; D remains ambiguous. The CDR3 extends over 15 amino acids. Trimming stripped 1 base from V and 2 bases from J, with 11 bases between. The germline V gene encodes CDR1 SGHVS and CDR2 FQNEAQ. The CDR3 nucleotides read TGTGCCAGCAGCTTAGGGTTTGGATCACAAGAGACCCAGTACTTC. Its translation is CASSLGFGSQETQYF.

Note on this clonotype: Compared with germline, one end of the junction differs, possibly owing to a read error. The chain carries TRBV11-1 and TRBJ2-2; 10 bases are shared with TRBD2. The CDR3 covers 17 residues. Germline CDR1 SGHAT, CDR2 FQDESV (reference sequence). This chain's CDR3 is CASNLEFLAGAAGELFF. The CDR3 coding sequence is TGTGCCAGCAACTTAGAGTTCCTAGCGGGAGCGGCCGGGGAGCTGTTTTTT.

For this clonotype: A read error may account for a junction end that differs from germline. The chain combines TRBV29-1 with TRBJ2-3; D might be TRBD2 (5 bases). CDR3 length: 12 residues. Germline V lookup: CDR1 SQVTM, CDR2 ANQGSEA. CDR3: CSVTLGANTQYF. The CDR3 nucleotides read TGTAGCGTCACTCTAGGAGCAAATACGCAGTATTTT.

This clonotype was found a few times. The junction departs from germline at one end; a sequencing error may be responsible. J is TRBJ2-5 and V is TRBV5-5; TRBD1 is a possible D gene (6 bases). Germline V gene data show CDR1 as SGHKS and CDR2 as YYEKEE (reference sequence). This CDR3 has 13 residues. The CDR3 DNA reads as TGTGCCAGCAGCTTGGGGGGGCCGGGGACCCAGTGCTTC. Translation gives CASSLGGPGTQCF.

This clonotype was found a few times. The rearrangement joins TRBV6-2 or TRBV6-3 to TRBJ2-5; TRBD1 aligns across 7 bases. Unmatched junction bases numbered 8, after V lost 2 bases and J lost 5 bases. The germline CDR1 and CDR2 sequences are MNHEY and SVGEGT. The CDR3 covers 15 residues. CDR3 bases: TGTGCCAGCAGTTACACCCGGACAGGTTGGGAGACCCAGTACTTC. This sequence encodes CASSYTRTGWETQYF.

As concerns this clonotype: This may be a read error: a much more frequent sequence differs by one nucleotide. The chain uses TRBV12-3 or TRBV12-4 and TRBJ1-1; D not resolved. This CDR3 is built from 13 residues. V was trimmed by 7 bases and J by 5 bases, leaving 14 bases between them. CDR3 DNA: TGTGCCAGCACCCAAGCGGCGAGGACTGAAGCTTTCTTT. It yields the protein CASTQAARTEAFF.

Many counts were recorded for this clonotype. The V gene is TRBV11-2, the J gene TRBJ2-7; 7 positions match TRBD2. Germline V gene sequence: CDR1 SGHAT, CDR2 FQNNGV. The CDR3 spans 15 residues. V was pared by 4 bases and J by 6 bases, with 12 bases of the junction left unmatched. The CDR3 DNA reads as TGTGCCAGCAGCTCTATCCGGGACTACCCAGGCGAGCAGTACTTC. It translates to CASSSIRDYPGEQYF. Filled out from reference TRBV11-2 and TRBJ2-7, the complete variable domain reads EAGVAQSPRYKIIEKRQSVAFWCNPISGHATLYWYQQILGQGPKLLIQFQNNGVVDDSQLPKDRFSAERLKGVDSTLKIQPAKLEDSAVYLCASSSIRDYPGEQYFGPGTRLTVT.

Points on this clonotype: Without the conserved terminal phenylalanine or tryptophan, this CDR3 likely stems from a read error. For the CDR3, the DNA is TGTGCCAGCAGCTTGTTGGCGGGAGGGTCTCAAGAGACCCAGTACTCC. Its translation is CASSLLAGGSQETQYS. The chain joins TRBV5-6 to TRBJ2-5; 9 nucleotides agree with TRBD2. This CDR3 is 16 amino acids long. The V and J ends lost 1 base and 2 bases, in that order; junction bases with no gene match: 6. Germline loops: CDR1 SGHDT, CDR2 YYEEEE.

For this clonotype: The junction shows a germline mismatch at one end, possibly a read error. The gene calls are TRBV19 and TRBJ1-2; D may be TRBD1 (5 bases). The germline CDR1 and CDR2 sequences are LNHDA and SQIVND (reference sequence). This CDR3 comprises 17 residues. The CDR3 loop reads CVSRRRTTSTGNYGYTF. The CDR3 DNA is TGTGTCAGTCGGAGACGGACAACTTCTACGGGCAACTATGGCTACACCTTC.

The sample holds a few counts of this clonotype. The rearrangement uses TRBV5-4 and TRBJ2-5, with D perhaps TRBD2 (5 bases). The ends were cut back, 0 bases at V and 1 base at J, with 13 bases in the middle. This CDR3 is built from 16 residues. The germline gives CDR1 SGHNT, CDR2 YYREEE (reference sequence). The CDR3 here is CASSLAIGIGQETQYF. DNA for the CDR3: TGTGCCAGCAGCTTGGCGATCGGGATAGGCCAAGAGACCCAGTACTTC.

The sample holds many counts of this clonotype. V and J are TRBV6-5 and TRBJ1-2, with D possibly being TRBD1 (5 bases). Between the trimmed V and J ends, which lost 6 bases and 6 bases, there was a span of 14 bases. Germline V lookup: CDR1 MNHEY, CDR2 SVGAGI. The CDR3 consists of 13 residues. CDR3 DNA: TGTGCCAGCAGACAAGAGGGGTGGGATGGCTACACCTTC. This encodes CASRQEGWDGYTF.

In this sample, this clonotype turned up a few times. The V gene is TRBV6-1, the J gene TRBJ2-2; D is uncertain. Germline V gene sequence: CDR1 MNHNS, CDR2 SASEGT. CDR3 length: 12 residues. V was cut by 10 bases and J by 6 bases, with 12 bases left in between. The CDR3 nucleotides read TGTGCCAATGGGCCAAACCCCGGGGAGCTGTTTTTT. Translated: CANGPNPGELFF.

A few counts support this clonotype. This rearrangement joins TRBV28 to TRBJ2-7, with D tentatively TRBD1 (5 bases). Germline V lookup: CDR1 MDHEN, CDR2 SYDVKM. CDR3 size: 14 residues. The V end lost 6 bases, the J end lost 6 bases, and 18 bases lay between the germline ends. The CDR3 bases are TGTGCCAGCAGAACCCAGGGTCAGTTGGGCGAGCAGTACTTC. It translates to CASRTQGQLGEQYF.

In this sample, this clonotype turned up a few times. This sequence may be a read error, since a much larger clone differs from it by one base. V is TRBV11-2 and J is TRBJ2-1, with TRBD2 identical over 11 bases. CDR1 SGHAT and CDR2 FQNNGV come from the germline V gene. This CDR3 contains 14 residues. The DNA for the CDR3 is TGTGCCAGCAGCATCCGACTAGCGGGGAGTGAGCAGTCCTTC. Encoded protein: CASSIRLAGSEQSF.

This clonotype was detected only a few times. The rearrangement links TRBV7-8 to TRBJ2-7; TRBD2 aligns across 9 bases. This CDR3 is 17 amino acids long. V shed 1 base and J 7 bases; nucleotides not matched to a gene: 14. Germline CDR1 and CDR2: SGHVS and FQNEAQ. CDR3: CASSLVVFVAGELEQYF. CDR3 DNA sequence: TGTGCCAGCAGCTTAGTTGTGTTTGTAGCGGGAGAGTTGGAGCAGTACTTC.

On this clonotype: This could be a read error, since a much larger clone is one nucleotide away. This chain links TRBV29-1 with TRBJ2-3; a possible D gene is TRBD2 (6 bases). The CDR3 has 10 amino acids. Germline V gene lookup returns CDR1 SQVTM and CDR2 ANQGSEA. CDR3 nucleotides: TGCAGCGGGTCGGGAGATAAGCAGTATTTT. Translated: CSGSGDKQYF.

The table lists this clonotype with a count of one. One end of the junction is discordant with germline, which a read error may explain. The V call is TRBV6-5, the J call TRBJ2-3; a weak D match, TRBD2 (7 bases). Germline V gene lookup returns CDR1 MNHEY and CDR2 SVGAGI. CDR3 length: 15 residues. The CDR3 spells CVSSQGGLFGDTQYF. Here the CDR3 DNA reads TGTGTCAGCAGCCAAGGGGGACTATTTGGCGATACGCAGTATTTT.

The chain has TRBV6-5 and TRBJ2-5; D may be TRBD2 (6 bases). V gave up 3 bases and J gave up 4 bases, with 12 bases separating them. From germline, CDR1 is MNHEY and CDR2 SVGAGI. The CDR3 totals 14 residues. The DNA of the CDR3 is TGTGCCAGCAGTTATGCGGGGAGAAGAGAGACCCAGTACTTC. Amino acids: CASSYAGRRETQYF.

V gene TRBV29-1 combines with J gene TRBJ2-1; 10 bases are shared with TRBD2. Germline V gene data show CDR1 as SQVTM and CDR2 as ANQGSEA. The CDR3 runs 15 residues. The ends lost 6 bases at V and 2 bases at J; junction bases unmatched: 7. The chain's CDR3 is CSVSSGGFAYNEQFF. For the CDR3, the DNA is TGCAGCGTCTCTAGCGGGGGCTTCGCCTACAATGAGCAGTTCTTC.

In regard to this clonotype: This clone may be a read error of a much larger clone one base away. The chain employs TRBV6-5 and TRBJ2-7; no clear D gene. Germline values: CDR1 MNHEY, CDR2 SVGAGI. The length of the CDR3 is 13 residues. Deletions cut 1 base from V and 3 bases from J, with 7 bases between. The CDR3 nucleotides read TGTGCCAGCAGTTACTGGGAAATCTACGAGCAGTACTTC. Translation: CASSYWEIYEQYF.